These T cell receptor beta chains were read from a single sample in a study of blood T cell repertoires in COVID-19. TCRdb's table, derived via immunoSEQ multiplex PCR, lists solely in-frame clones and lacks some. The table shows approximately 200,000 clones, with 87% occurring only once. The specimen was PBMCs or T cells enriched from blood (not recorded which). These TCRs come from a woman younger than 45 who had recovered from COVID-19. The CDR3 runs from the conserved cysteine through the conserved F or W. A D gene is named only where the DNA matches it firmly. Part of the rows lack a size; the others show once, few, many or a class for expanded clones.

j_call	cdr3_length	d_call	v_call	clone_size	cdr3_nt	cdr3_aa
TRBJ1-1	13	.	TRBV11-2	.	TGTGCCAGCAGCTTTTCACCCACGAGAGAAGCTTTCTTT	CASSFSPTREAFF
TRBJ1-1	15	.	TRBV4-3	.	TGCGCCAGCAGCACCCTCTCGCGTATGAACACTGAAGCTTTCTTT	CASSTLSRMNTEAFF
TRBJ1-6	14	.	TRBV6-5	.	TGTGCCAGCAGCCAGGGGATGGATAATTCACCCCTCCACTTT	CASSQGMDNSPLHF
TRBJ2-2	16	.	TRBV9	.	TGTGCCAGCAGCGTAGCACAGCCCGAATGGGCCGGGGAGCTGTTTTTT	CASSVAQPEWAGELFF
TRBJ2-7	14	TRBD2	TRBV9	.	TGTGCCAGCAGCGTTAAGACTAGCGCCCACGAGCAGTACTTC	CASSVKTSAHEQYF
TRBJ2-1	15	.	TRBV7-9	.	TGTGCCAGCAGCTTAGGACTAGTCTCCTACAATGAGCAGTTCTTC	CASSLGLVSYNEQFF
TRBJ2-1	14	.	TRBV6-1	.	TGTGCCAGCAGTGAAGGTCCAGGGGCGGATGAGCAGTTCTTC	CASSEGPGADEQFF
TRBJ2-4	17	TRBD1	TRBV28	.	TGTGCCAGCAGCTATACAGGGGGCGGGTTGGGCAAAAACATTCAGTACTTC	CASSYTGGGLGKNIQYF
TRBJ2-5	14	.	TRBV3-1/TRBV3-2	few	TGTGCCAGCAGCCACAGGGGTGGCAGAGAGACCCAGTACTTC	CASSHRGGRETQYF
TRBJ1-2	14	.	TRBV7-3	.	TGTGCCAGCAGCTCCCGGGTCCCTAGAGGTGGCTACACCTTC	CASSSRVPRGGYTF
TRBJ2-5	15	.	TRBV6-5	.	TGTGCCAGCAGTTTCCCTCTAGCGACGAGGGAGACCCAGTACTTC	CASSFPLATRETQYF
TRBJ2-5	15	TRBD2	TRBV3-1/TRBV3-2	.	TGTGCCAGCAGCCAAGATCTTTCTAGCGGAGAGACCCAGTACTTC	CASSQDLSSGETQYF
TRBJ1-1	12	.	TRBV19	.	TGTGCCAGTAGTATCGGGTACACTGAAGCTTTCTTT	CASSIGYTEAFF
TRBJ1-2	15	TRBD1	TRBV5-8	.	TGTGCCAGCAGCTGGGGGGCAGGGGGCCAGAGTGGCTACACCTTC	CASSWGAGGQSGYTF
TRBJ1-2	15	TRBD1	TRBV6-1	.	TGTGCCAGCAGCGAAGCCGGGACAGGTTCCTTCGGCTACACCTTC	CASSEAGTGSFGYTF
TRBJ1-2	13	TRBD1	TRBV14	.	TGTGCCAGCAGCCAAGACGTACAGGGGAGATGGACCTTC	CASSQDVQGRWTF
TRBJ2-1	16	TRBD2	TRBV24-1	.	TGTGCCACCAGTGATTTTAAGCTAGCGGGACCGGGTGAGCAGTTCTTC	CATSDFKLAGPGEQFF
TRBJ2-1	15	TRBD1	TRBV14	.	TGTGCCAGCAGCCCCGGGACAGGGTTCAGGGCTGAGCAGTTCTTC	CASSPGTGFRAEQFF
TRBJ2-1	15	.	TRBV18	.	TGTGCCAGCTCACCGGGAGGAGGGTCCTACAATGAGCAGTTCTTC	CASSPGGGSYNEQFF
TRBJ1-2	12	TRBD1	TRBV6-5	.	TGTGCCAGCACCACGACAGGGTGGGGCTACACCTTC	CASTTTGWGYTF
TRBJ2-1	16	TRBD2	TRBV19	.	TGTGCCAGTAGCCTGAGCGGGGGGACTAGCAGGGATGAGCAGTTCTTC	CASSLSGGTSRDEQFF
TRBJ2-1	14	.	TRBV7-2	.	TGTGCCAGCAGCTTAGTTCCTAGCAGCAATGAGCAGTTCTTC	CASSLVPSSNEQFF
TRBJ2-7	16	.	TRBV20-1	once	TGCAGTGCTAGTGGGAGACTGAGGGACTTTAACTACGAGCAGTACTTC	CSASGRLRDFNYEQYF
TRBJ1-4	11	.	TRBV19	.	TGTGCCACCAAAGGGGTCGAAAAACTGTTTTTT	CATKGVEKLFF
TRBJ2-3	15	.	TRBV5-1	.	TGCGCCAGCAGCTTGGCGCGGGATGGATCAGATACGCAGTATTTT	CASSLARDGSDTQYF
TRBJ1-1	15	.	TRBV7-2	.	TGTGCCAGCAGCCTCCGACAGGCAGTAAACACTGAAGCTTTCTTT	CASSLRQAVNTEAFF
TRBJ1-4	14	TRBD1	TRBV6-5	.	TGTGCCAGCAGCAGGGACAGGGGCTATGAAAAACTGTTTTTT	CASSRDRGYEKLFF
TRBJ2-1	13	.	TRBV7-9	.	TGTGCCAGCAGCTTATCACAGCACAATGAGCAGTTCTTC	CASSLSQHNEQFF
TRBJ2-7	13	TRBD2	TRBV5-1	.	TGCGCCAGCAGCTCAGGGACTAGCGGCGCGCAGTACTTC	CASSSGTSGAQYF
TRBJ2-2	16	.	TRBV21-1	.	TGTGCCAGCAGCAAGTCGTGGGGGCGGAGGACCGGGGAGCTGTTTTTT	CASSKSWGRRTGELFF
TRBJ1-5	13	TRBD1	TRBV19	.	TGTGCCAGTAGCAGGGGGTTCAATCAGCCCCAGCATTTT	CASSRGFNQPQHF
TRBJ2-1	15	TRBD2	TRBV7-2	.	TGTGCCAGCAGATCAGGGCTAGCGGGAGTTAATGAGCAGTTCTTC	CASRSGLAGVNEQFF
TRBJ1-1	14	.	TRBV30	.	TGTGCCTGGGCGGGGCAGGGGTTGGGAACTGAAGCTTTCTTT	CAWAGQGLGTEAFF
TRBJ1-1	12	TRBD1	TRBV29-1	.	TGCAGCGGAGGGGGCATGAACACTGAAGCTTTCTTT	CSGGGMNTEAFF
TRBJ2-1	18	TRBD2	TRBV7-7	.	TGTGCTAGCAGCATGGGACTAGCGGGGGGAAGCTCCTACAATGAGCAGTTCTTC	CASSMGLAGGSSYNEQFF
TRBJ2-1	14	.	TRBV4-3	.	TGCGCCAGCAGCCTTGGACTGGATTACAATGAGCAGTTCTTC	CASSLGLDYNEQFF
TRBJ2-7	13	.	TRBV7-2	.	TGTGCCAGCAGCTTTCAGAACAGATACGAGCAGTACTTC	CASSFQNRYEQYF
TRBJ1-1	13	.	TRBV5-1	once	TGCGCCAGCAGCTTGGCCTTGAACACTGAAGCTTTCTTT	CASSLALNTEAFF